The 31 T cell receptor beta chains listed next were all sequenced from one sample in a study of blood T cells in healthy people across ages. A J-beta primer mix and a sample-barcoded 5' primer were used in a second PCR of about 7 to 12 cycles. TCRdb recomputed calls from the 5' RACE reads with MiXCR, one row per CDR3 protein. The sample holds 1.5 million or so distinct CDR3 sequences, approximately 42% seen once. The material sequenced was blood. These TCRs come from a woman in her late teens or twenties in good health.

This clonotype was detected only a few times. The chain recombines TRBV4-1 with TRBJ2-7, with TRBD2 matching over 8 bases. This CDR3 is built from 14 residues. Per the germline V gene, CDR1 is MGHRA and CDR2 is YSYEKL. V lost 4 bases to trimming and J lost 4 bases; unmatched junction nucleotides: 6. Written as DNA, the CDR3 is TGCGCCAGCAGCCGTACCGGGAGGGGATACGAGCAGTACTTC. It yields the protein CASSRTGRGYEQYF.

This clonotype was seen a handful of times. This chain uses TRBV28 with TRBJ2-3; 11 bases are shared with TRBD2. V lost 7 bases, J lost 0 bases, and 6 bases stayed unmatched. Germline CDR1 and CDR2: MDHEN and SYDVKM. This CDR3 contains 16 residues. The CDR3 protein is CASTLGLAVSTDTQYF. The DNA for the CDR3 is TGTGCCAGCACCCTGGGACTAGCGGTCAGCACAGATACGCAGTATTTT.

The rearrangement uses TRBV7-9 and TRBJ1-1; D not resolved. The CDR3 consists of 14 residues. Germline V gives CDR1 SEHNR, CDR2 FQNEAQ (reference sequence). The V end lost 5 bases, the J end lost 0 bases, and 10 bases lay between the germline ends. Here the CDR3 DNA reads TGTGCCAGCAGCCCGGGGTCTATGAACACTGAAGCTTTCTTT. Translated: CASSPGSMNTEAFF.

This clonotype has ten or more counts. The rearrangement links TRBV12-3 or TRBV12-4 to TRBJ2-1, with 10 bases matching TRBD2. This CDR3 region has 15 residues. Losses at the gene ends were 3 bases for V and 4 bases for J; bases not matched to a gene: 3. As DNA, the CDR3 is TGTGCCAGCAGTTTGCTAGCGGGAGATTACAATGAGCAGTTCTTC. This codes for CASSLLAGDYNEQFF.

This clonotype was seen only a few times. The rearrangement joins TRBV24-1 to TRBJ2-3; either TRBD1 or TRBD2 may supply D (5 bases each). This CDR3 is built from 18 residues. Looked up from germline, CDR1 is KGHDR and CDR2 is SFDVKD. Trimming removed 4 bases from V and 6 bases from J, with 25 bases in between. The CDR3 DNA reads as TGTGCCACCAGTGACCGCGTCACGGGACCATCGGGGTCGGATACGCAGTATTTT. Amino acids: CATSDRVTGPSGSDTQYF.

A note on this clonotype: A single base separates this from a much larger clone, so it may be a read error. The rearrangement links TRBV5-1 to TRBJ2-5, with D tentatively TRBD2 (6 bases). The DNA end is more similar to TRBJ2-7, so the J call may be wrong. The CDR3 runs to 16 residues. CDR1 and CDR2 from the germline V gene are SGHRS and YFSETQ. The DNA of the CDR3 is TGCGCCAGCAGCTCGGGCCTCGGGACTCTGCCCTACGAGCAGTACTTC. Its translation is CASSSGLGTLPYEQYF.

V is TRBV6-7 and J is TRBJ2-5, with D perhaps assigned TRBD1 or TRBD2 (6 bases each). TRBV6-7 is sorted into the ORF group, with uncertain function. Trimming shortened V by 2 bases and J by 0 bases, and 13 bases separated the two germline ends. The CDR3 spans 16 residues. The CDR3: CASSYTRGGYQETQYF. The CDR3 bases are TGTGCCAGCAGTTACACCAGGGGAGGCTACCAAGAGACCCAGTACTTC.

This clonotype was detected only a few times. This CDR3 reads CASSSHGRGEQFF. CDR3 nucleotide sequence: TGTGCCAGCAGTTCCCACGGGCGCGGTGAGCAGTTCTTC. The rearrangement links TRBV12-3 or TRBV12-4 to TRBJ2-1; D remains unclear. V dropped 4 bases and J dropped 9 bases, with 13 bases sitting between them. The CDR3 is 13 residues long.

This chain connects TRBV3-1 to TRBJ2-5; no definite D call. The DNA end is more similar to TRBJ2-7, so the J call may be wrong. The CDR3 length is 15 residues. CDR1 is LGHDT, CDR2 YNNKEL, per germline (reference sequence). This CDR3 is CASSQASATSYEQYF. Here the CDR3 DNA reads TGTGCCAGCAGCCAAGCGAGTGCGACAAGTTACGAGCAGTACTTC.

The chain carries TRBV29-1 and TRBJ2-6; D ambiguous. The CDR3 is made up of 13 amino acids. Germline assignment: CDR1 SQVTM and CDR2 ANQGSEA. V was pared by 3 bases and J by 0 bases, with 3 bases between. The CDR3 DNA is TGCAGCGTTGAGGACTCTGGGGCCAACGTCCTGACTTTC. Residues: CSVEDSGANVLTF. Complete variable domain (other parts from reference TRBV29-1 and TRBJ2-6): SAVISQKPSRDICQRGTSLTIQCQVDSQVTMMFWYRQQPGQSLTLIATANQGSEATYESGFVIDKFPISRPNLTFSTLTVSNMSPEDSSIYLCSVEDSGANVLTFGAGSRLTVL.

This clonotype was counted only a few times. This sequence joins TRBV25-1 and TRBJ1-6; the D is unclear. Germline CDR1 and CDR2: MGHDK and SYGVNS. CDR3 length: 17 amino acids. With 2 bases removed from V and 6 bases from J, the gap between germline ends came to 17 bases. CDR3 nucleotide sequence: TGTGCCAGCAGTGAAGAGCCCCCCGGACCGGCTAATTCACCCCTCCACTTT. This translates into CASSEEPPGPANSPLHF.

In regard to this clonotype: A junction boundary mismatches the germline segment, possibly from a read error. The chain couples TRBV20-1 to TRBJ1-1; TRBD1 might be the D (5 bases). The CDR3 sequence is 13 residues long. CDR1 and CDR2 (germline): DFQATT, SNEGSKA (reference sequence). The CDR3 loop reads CSANFRVNTGAFF. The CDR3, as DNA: TGCAGTGCTAACTTCAGGGTGAACACTGGAGCTTTCTTT.

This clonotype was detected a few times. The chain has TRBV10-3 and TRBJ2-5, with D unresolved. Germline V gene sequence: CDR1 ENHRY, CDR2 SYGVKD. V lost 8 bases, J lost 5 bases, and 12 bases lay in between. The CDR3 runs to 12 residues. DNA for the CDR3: TGTGCCATCGCGATTTACAAGGAGACCCAGTACTTC. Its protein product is CAIAIYKETQYF.

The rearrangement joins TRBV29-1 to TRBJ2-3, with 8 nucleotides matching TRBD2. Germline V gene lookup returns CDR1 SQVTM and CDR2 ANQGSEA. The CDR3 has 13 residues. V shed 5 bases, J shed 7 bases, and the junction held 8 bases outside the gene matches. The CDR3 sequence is CSVRTSGSYTQYF. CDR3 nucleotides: TGCAGCGTTAGGACGAGCGGGAGTTATACGCAGTATTTT.

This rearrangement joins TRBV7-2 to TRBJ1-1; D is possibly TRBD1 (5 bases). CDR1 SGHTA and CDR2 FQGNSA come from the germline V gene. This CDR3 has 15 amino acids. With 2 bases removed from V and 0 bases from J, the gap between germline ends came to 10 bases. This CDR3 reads CASSLMGQLNTEAFF. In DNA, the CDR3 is TGTGCCAGCAGCTTAATGGGGCAGTTGAACACTGAAGCTTTCTTT.

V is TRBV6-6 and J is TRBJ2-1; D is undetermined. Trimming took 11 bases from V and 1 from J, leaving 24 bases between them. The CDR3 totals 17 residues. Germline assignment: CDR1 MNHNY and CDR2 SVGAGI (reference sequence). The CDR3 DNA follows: TGTGCCGGCACTTTTACCCGTGAATATAGGTCCTACAATGAGCAGTTCTTC. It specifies CAGTFTREYRSYNEQFF.

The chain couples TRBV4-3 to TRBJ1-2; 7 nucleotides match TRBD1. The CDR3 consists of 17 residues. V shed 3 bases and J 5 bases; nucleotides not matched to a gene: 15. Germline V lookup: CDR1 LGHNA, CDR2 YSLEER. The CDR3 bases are TGCGCCAGCAGCCAGGAAGATCAGACGGGACAGATGTATGGCTACACCTTC. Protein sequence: CASSQEDQTGQMYGYTF.

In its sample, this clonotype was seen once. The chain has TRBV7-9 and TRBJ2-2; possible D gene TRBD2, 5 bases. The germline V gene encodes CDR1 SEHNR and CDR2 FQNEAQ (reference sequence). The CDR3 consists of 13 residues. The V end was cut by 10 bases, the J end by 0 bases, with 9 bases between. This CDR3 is CATGDTNTGELFF. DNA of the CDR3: TGTGCCACCGGGGATACGAACACCGGGGAGCTGTTTTTT.

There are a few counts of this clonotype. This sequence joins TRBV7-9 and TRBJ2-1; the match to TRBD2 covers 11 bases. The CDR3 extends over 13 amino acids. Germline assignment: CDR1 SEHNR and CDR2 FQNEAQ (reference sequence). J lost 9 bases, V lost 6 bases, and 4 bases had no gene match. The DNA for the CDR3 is TGTGCCAGCAGGGTAGCGGGAGGGCCTGAGCAGTTCTTC. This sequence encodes CASRVAGGPEQFF.

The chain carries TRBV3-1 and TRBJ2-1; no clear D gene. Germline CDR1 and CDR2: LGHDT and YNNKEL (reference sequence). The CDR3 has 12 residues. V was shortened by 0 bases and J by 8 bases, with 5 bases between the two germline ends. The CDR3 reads CASSQDADEQFF. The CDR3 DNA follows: TGTGCCAGCAGCCAAGATGCCGATGAGCAGTTCTTC.

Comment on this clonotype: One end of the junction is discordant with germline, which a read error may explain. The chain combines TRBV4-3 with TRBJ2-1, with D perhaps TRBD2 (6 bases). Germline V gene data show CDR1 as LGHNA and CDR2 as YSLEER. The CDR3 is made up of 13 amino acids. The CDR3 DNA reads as TGCACCAGCAGCCAAGGGCTCCAGGGAGGGCAGTTCTTC. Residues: CTSSQGLQGGQFF.

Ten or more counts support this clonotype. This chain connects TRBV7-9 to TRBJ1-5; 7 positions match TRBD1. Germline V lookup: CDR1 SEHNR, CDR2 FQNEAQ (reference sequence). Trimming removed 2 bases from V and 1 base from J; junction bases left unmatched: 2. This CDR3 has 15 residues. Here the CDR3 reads CASSLTGASNQPQHF. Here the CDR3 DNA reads TGTGCCAGCAGCTTAACAGGGGCAAGCAATCAGCCCCAGCATTTT.

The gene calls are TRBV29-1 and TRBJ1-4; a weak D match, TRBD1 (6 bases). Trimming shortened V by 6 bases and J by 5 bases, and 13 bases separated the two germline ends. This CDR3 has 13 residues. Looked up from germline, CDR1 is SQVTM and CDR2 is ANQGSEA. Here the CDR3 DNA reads TGCAGCGTAACAGGGCTAGAAAATGAAAAACTGTTTTTT. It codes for CSVTGLENEKLFF.

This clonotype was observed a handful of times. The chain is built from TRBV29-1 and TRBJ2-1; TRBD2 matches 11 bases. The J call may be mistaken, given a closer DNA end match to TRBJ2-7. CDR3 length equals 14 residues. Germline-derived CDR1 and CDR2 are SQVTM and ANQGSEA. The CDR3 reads CSLLAGGSYNEQYF. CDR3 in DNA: TGCAGTCTCCTAGCGGGGGGCTCCTACAATGAGCAGTACTTC.

CDR3: CASSELKVAGGSYEQYF. The CDR3 bases are TGTGCCAGCAGTGAATTGAAGGTAGCGGGGGGCTCCTACGAGCAGTACTTC. This rearrangement joins TRBV25-1 to TRBJ2-7, with 10 bases identical to TRBD2. Unmatched junction bases numbered 6, after V lost 1 base and J lost 0 bases. CDR1 MGHDK and CDR2 SYGVNS come from the germline V gene. The CDR3 totals 17 residues.

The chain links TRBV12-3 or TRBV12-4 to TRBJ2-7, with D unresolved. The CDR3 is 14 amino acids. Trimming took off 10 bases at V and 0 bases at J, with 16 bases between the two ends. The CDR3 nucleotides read TGTGCCAACACTTACACGGGTAGCTCCTACGAGCAGTACTTC. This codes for CANTYTGSSYEQYF.

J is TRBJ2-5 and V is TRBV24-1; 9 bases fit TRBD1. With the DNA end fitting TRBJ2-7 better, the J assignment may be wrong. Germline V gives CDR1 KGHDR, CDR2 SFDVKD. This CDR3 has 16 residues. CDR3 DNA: TGTGCCACCAGTGATCAACCCGGGACAGGGCTCTACGAGCAGTACTTC. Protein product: CATSDQPGTGLYEQYF.

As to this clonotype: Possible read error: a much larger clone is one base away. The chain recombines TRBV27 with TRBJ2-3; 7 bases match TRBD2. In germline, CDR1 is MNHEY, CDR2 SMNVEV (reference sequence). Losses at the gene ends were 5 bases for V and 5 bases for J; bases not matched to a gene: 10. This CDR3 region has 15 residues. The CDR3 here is CASSPGAGVEDTQYF. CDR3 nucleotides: TGTGCCAGCAGTCCGGGTGCGGGAGTCGAAGATACGCAGTATTTT.

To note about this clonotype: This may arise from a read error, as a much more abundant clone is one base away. The CDR3 region has the DNA TGCAGCGTAGGAGCGTATCGCAATGAGCAGTACTTC. It encodes CSVGAYRNEQYF. The V call is TRBV29-1, the J call TRBJ2-5; no clear D gene. The CDR3 covers 12 residues. Trimming took off 6 bases at V and 11 bases at J, with 19 bases between the two ends. CDR1 and CDR2 from the germline V gene are SQVTM and ANQGSEA.

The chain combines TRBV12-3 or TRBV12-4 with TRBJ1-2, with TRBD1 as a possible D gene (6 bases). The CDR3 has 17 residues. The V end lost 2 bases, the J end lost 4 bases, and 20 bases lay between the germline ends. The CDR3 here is CASSLSGAPLPLYGYTF. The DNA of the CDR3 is TGTGCCAGCAGTTTATCAGGGGCCCCCCTTCCCCTCTATGGCTACACCTTC.

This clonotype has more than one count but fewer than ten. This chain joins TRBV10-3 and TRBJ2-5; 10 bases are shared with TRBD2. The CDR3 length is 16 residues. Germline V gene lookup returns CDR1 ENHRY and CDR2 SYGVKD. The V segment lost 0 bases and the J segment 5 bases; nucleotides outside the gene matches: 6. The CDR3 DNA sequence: TGTGCCATCAGTGAGTCGATACTAGCGGGGATGGAGACCCAGTACTTC. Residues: CAISESILAGMETQYF.